Presented here are 32 T cell receptor beta chains from one specimen sequenced in a study of cytomegalovirus exposure and HLA in healthy donors. The study ran its PCR with 60 Vbeta and 13 Jbeta primers. Only in-frame clones appear in the TCRdb table, and some are missing; sequencing was by immunoSEQ multiplex PCR. The table shows about 98,000 clones, with about 81% occurring only once. Sequencing input: PBMCs. The receptors stem from a man in his forties or fifties in good health and CMV-seronegative.

This rearrangement joins TRBV29-1 to TRBJ2-2; 8 bases map to TRBD1. Unmatched junction bases numbered 4, after V lost 6 bases and J lost 4 bases. This CDR3 contains 13 residues. Germline V CDR1 and CDR2: SQVTM, ANQGSEA. The CDR3 sequence: CSVVRGLTGELFF. The DNA for the CDR3 is TGCAGCGTAGTCAGGGGGCTCACCGGGGAGCTGTTTTTT.

V and J are TRBV4-1 and TRBJ1-5; D remains ambiguous. Trimming removed 0 bases from V and 3 bases from J, with 12 bases in between. There are 16 residues in the CDR3. CDR1 and CDR2 (germline): MGHRA, YSYEKL. Written as DNA, the CDR3 is TGCGCCAGCAGCCAAGAGCAGCGGGGTTACAATCAGCCCCAGCATTTT. Encoded protein: CASSQEQRGYNQPQHF.

The chain combines TRBV19 with TRBJ2-6, with unresolved D. The germline V gene has CDR1 LNHDA and CDR2 SQIVND (reference sequence). This CDR3 comprises 15 residues. V was shortened by 7 bases and J by 0 bases, with 10 bases between the two germline ends. The CDR3 loop is CASKERSSGANVLTF. DNA of the CDR3: TGTGCCAGTAAGGAACGGAGCTCTGGGGCCAACGTCCTGACTTTC.

The chain recombines TRBV11-2 with TRBJ1-5, with TRBD1 identical over 9 bases. CDR3 size: 15 residues. The ends lost 5 bases at V and 5 bases at J; junction bases unmatched: 7. Per the germline V gene, CDR1 is SGHAT and CDR2 is FQNNGV. In DNA, the CDR3 is TGTGCCAGCAGCACGCAGACAGGGGGGGATCAGCCCCAGCATTTT. Its protein is CASSTQTGGDQPQHF.

The J gene is TRBJ2-7, the V gene TRBV7-9; tentatively, D is TRBD1 (6 bases). The V gene lost 5 bases and the J gene lost 4 bases, with 15 bases spanning the gap. There are 14 residues in the CDR3. Germline V gene lookup returns CDR1 SEHNR and CDR2 FQNEAQ (reference sequence). CDR3 sequence: CASSRAGAEYEQYF. In DNA, the CDR3 is TGTGCCAGCAGCCGAGCAGGGGCAGAGTACGAGCAGTACTTC.

The chain carries TRBV10-1 and TRBJ1-3; weak D call: TRBD1 (6 bases). The CDR3 is made up of 12 amino acids. The germline V and J ends were trimmed by 6 bases and 4 bases, with 7 bases remaining between them. Looked up from germline, CDR1 is WNHNN and CDR2 is SYGVQD (reference sequence). CDR3 protein: CASRTGGNTIYF. The CDR3 nucleotides read TGCGCCAGCAGGACAGGAGGAAACACCATATATTTT.

The chain uses TRBV6-1 and TRBJ2-2; maybe TRBD1 (5 bases). CDR3 length: 15 amino acids. The germline V and J ends were trimmed by 4 bases and 1 base, with 10 bases remaining between them. Germline V gene data show CDR1 as MNHNS and CDR2 as SASEGT. CDR3 in DNA: TGTGCCAGCAGTGTCAGGGTGGGGAACACCGGGGAGCTGTTTTTT. It encodes CASSVRVGNTGELFF.

This chain uses TRBV29-1 with TRBJ1-2; TRBD1 is a possible D gene (5 bases). The V and J ends lost 6 bases and 3 bases respectively, with 17 bases between them. This CDR3 region has 14 residues. CDR1 and CDR2 from the germline V gene are SQVTM and ANQGSEA. CDR3 sequence reads: CSVVLRGYDYGYTF. DNA for the CDR3: TGCAGCGTAGTACTTAGGGGTTACGACTATGGCTACACCTTC. The variable domain in full, completed from reference TRBV29-1 and TRBJ1-2, reads SAVISQKPSRDICQRGTSLTIQCQVDSQVTMMFWYRQQPGQSLTLIATANQGSEATYESGFVIDKFPISRPNLTFSTLTVSNMSPEDSSIYLCSVVLRGYDYGYTFGSGTRLTVV.

In regard to this clone: The sample contains more than one DNA sequence encoding this CDR3. The J gene is TRBJ2-3, the V gene TRBV4-3; D remains unclear. The CDR3 totals 13 residues. V lost 4 bases and J 4 bases, leaving 9 bases between the germline ends. Per germline, CDR1 LGHNA and CDR2 YSLEER. The CDR3 spells CASSRRLADTQYF. The CDR3 DNA reads TGCGCCAGCAGCCGAAGACTGGCAGATACGCAGTATTTT.

J is TRBJ1-4 and V is TRBV21-1. TRBV21-1 is listed as a pseudogene. This CDR3 contains 13 residues. The chain's CDR3 is CASRPVGEGKLFF. CDR3 DNA sequence: TGTGCCAGCAGACCAGTGGGGGAGGGGAAACTGTTTTTT.

This chain connects TRBV7-2 to TRBJ1-2; a possible D gene is TRBD1 (6 bases). Germline CDR1 SGHTA, CDR2 FQGNSA. The germline V and J ends were trimmed by 5 bases and 2 bases, with 9 bases remaining between them. This CDR3 comprises 13 residues. CDR3 in DNA: TGTGCCAGCAGCAAAGACAGGAACTATGGCTACACCTTC. Its translation: CASSKDRNYGYTF.

This clone was seen once. The gene calls are TRBV11-3 and TRBJ2-5, with 9 bases matching TRBD2. J was trimmed by 1 base and V by 1 base; bases with no gene match: 4. There are 16 residues in the CDR3. In germline, CDR1 is SGHNT, CDR2 YENEEA. The DNA for the CDR3 is TGTGCCAGCAGCTTAGGCGGGACTAGCCGCCAAGAGACCCAGTACTTC. Translated, it gives CASSLGGTSRQETQYF.

The V gene is TRBV10-3, the J gene TRBJ1-6; D may be TRBD1 (6 bases). The length of the CDR3 is 14 residues. CDR1 and CDR2 (germline): ENHRY, SYGVKD. Between the trimmed V and J ends, which lost 5 bases and 5 bases, there was a span of 10 bases. CDR3 nucleotide sequence: TGTGCCATCAGTTCACGACAGGATAATTCACCCCTCCACTTT. Amino acid sequence: CAISSRQDNSPLHF.

The chain employs TRBV5-4 and TRBJ2-1, with 9 bases aligning to TRBD1. Looked up from germline, CDR1 is SGHNT and CDR2 is YYREEE (reference sequence). J lost 3 bases, V lost 4 bases, and 5 bases had no gene match. The CDR3 contains 15 residues. For the CDR3, the DNA is TGTGCCAGCAGCGCCCGGGACAGGGACTACAATGAGCAGTTCTTC. Protein: CASSARDRDYNEQFF.

This clone was observed once. The chain uses TRBV27 and TRBJ2-1; D remains unclear. Per germline, CDR1 MNHEY and CDR2 SMNVEV (reference sequence). V lost 6 bases and J lost 4, with 16 bases in between. The CDR3 is 15 amino acids. CDR3 bases: TGTGCCAGCAGACTCGATGCAAGGAGATACAATGAGCAGTTCTTC. Protein sequence: CASRLDARRYNEQFF.

This clone has just one count. For the CDR3, the DNA is TGTGCCAGCAGCCCCCACAGGGGGCGAGACTACGAGCAGTACTTC. It yields the protein CASSPHRGRDYEQYF. V is TRBV13 and J is TRBJ2-7; 9 bases align to TRBD1. CDR3 size: 15 residues. CDR1 and CDR2 (germline): PRHDT, FYEKMQ (reference sequence). With 5 bases clipped from V and 3 bases from J, the junction kept 8 bases outside the gene matches.

The gene calls are TRBV7-9 and TRBJ2-1; 9 bases align to TRBD1. There are 12 residues in the CDR3. The V and J ends lost 5 bases and 16 bases, in that order; junction bases with no gene match: 9. CDR1 is SEHNR, CDR2 FQNEAQ, per germline (reference sequence). The CDR3 loop reads CASSPGRQGGFF. CDR3 in DNA: TGTGCCAGCAGCCCCGGGAGACAGGGGGGTTTCTTC.

V usage is TRBV5-4 and J usage is TRBJ1-2; 10 bases map to TRBD1. From germline, CDR1 is SGHNT and CDR2 YYREEE (reference sequence). The CDR3 covers 15 residues. Unmatched junction bases numbered 7, after V lost 4 bases and J lost 4 bases. This CDR3 reads CASSPPRDRGYGYTF. The CDR3 DNA follows: TGTGCCAGCAGCCCACCACGGGACAGGGGCTATGGCTACACCTTC.

V gene TRBV5-1 combines with J gene TRBJ1-2; D is possibly TRBD1 (6 bases). From germline, CDR1 is SGHRS and CDR2 YFSETQ. The CDR3 consists of 13 residues. V lost 4 bases to trimming and J lost 6 bases, with 13 bases between them. DNA of the CDR3: TGCGCCAGCAGCAACCCAGGGGCAGATGGCTACACCTTC. This encodes CASSNPGADGYTF. Full variable domain (remainder filled in from reference TRBV5-1 and TRBJ1-2): KAGVTQTPRYLIKTRGQQVTLSCSPISGHRSVSWYQQTPGQGLQFLFEYFSETQRNKGNFPGRFSGRQFSNSRSEMNVSTLELGDSALYLCASSNPGADGYTFGSGTRLTVV.

The CDR3 DNA follows: TGTGCCAGCACAGGGATGAACACTGAAGCTTTCTTT. This gives the protein CASTGMNTEAFF. This chain joins TRBV6-1 and TRBJ1-1; D is perhaps TRBD1 (5 bases). Germline V gene data show CDR1 as MNHNS and CDR2 as SASEGT. Deletions cut 7 bases from V and 0 bases from J, with 6 bases between. This CDR3 has 12 residues.

The J gene is TRBJ1-2, the V gene TRBV27; TRBD1 matches at 7 bases. Germline-derived CDR1 and CDR2 are MNHEY and SMNVEV (reference sequence). The junction had 2 bases not matched to a gene; V was cut back by 6 bases and J by 4 bases. The CDR3 has 12 residues. CDR3 protein: CASRAGGYGYTF. In DNA form, the CDR3 reads TGTGCCAGCAGAGCAGGGGGCTATGGCTACACCTTC.

The rearrangement links TRBV7-9 to TRBJ2-3, with D tentatively TRBD1 (7 bases). This CDR3 comprises 15 residues. Trimming pared 7 bases from V and 0 bases from J, leaving 14 bases between. Germline CDR1 reads SEHNR; CDR2 reads FQNEAQ (reference sequence). CDR3 DNA sequence: TGTGCCAGCACCCCTCAGGGGGGTAGCACAGATACGCAGTATTTT. It specifies CASTPQGGSTDTQYF. The whole variable domain, filled in from reference TRBV7-9 and TRBJ2-3, reads DTGVSQNPRHKITKRGQNVTFRCDPISEHNRLYWYRQTLGQGPEFLTYFQNEAQLEKSRLLSDRFSAERPKGSFSTLEIQRTEQGDSAMYLCASTPQGGSTDTQYFGPGTRLTVL.

This chain joins TRBV21-1 and TRBJ1-1; TRBD1 reflects the table's D call only, with no check against the DNA. TRBV21-1 is flagged as a pseudogene. The CDR3 loop spans 17 amino acids. The CDR3 DNA sequence: TGTGCCAGCAGCAAAACGACAGGGAATCTGAGGAACACTGAAGCTTTCTTT. Its protein product is CASSKTTGNLRNTEAFF.

This clone was counted only a few times. V gene TRBV5-4 combines with J gene TRBJ2-5; 7 positions match TRBD1. Per germline, CDR1 SGHNT and CDR2 YYREEE (reference sequence). Trimming at V came to 4 bases and at J to 5 bases, leaving 8 bases not matched to a gene. The CDR3 runs to 14 residues. CDR3: CASSPSRGMETQYF. CDR3 in DNA: TGTGCCAGCAGCCCGTCCAGGGGGATGGAGACCCAGTACTTC.

V usage is TRBV6-1 and J usage is TRBJ2-1; D is perhaps TRBD2 (5 bases). The CDR3 contains 14 residues. V was cut by 9 bases and J by 4 bases, with 16 bases left in between. From germline, CDR1 is MNHNS and CDR2 SASEGT. CDR3 sequence reads: CARTKARGYNEQFF. As DNA, the CDR3 is TGTGCCAGGACGAAGGCTCGGGGATACAATGAGCAGTTCTTC.

The chain carries TRBV1 and TRBJ2-2; the D call TRBD2 from the table was never checked on the DNA. TRBV1 is tagged as a pseudogene. This CDR3 is 17 amino acids long. The CDR3 DNA is TGCACCAGCAGCCAAACTTCGGAGGATCGTGGTACCGGGGAGCTGTTTTTT. Protein: CTSSQTSEDRGTGELFF.

This clone occurred a few times. This chain joins TRBV27 and TRBJ1-2; D ambiguous. Germline-derived CDR1 and CDR2 are MNHEY and SMNVEV (reference sequence). The length of the CDR3 is 11 residues. Trimming cost V 6 bases and J 8 bases, with 10 bases left between them. The CDR3 DNA is TGTGCCAGCAGGGGCACAGTCGGCTACACCTTC. Encoded protein: CASRGTVGYTF.

The sample holds a few counts of this clone. V is TRBV5-4 and J is TRBJ1-1; perhaps TRBD1 as D (5 bases). V dropped 5 bases and J dropped 1 base, with 9 bases sitting between them. Per germline, CDR1 SGHNT and CDR2 YYREEE (reference sequence). The CDR3 contains 13 residues. CDR3 amino acids: CASRKQANTEAFF. The CDR3 DNA follows: TGTGCCAGCAGGAAACAGGCGAACACTGAAGCTTTCTTT.

A note on this clone: Other nucleotide sequences from this sample produce the same CDR3. The V gene is TRBV11-2, the J gene TRBJ2-7; D is perhaps TRBD2 (5 bases). Looked up from germline, CDR1 is SGHAT and CDR2 is FQNNGV. The CDR3 loop spans 12 amino acids. Deletions cut 3 bases from V and 4 bases from J, with 7 bases between. The CDR3 here is CASSFIAYEQYF. In DNA form, the CDR3 reads TGTGCCAGCAGCTTCATAGCGTACGAGCAGTACTTC.

V is TRBV9 and J is TRBJ1-3; D not resolved. The germline CDR1 and CDR2 sequences are SGDLS and YYNGEE. Trimming removed 3 bases at V and 0 bases at J, with 13 bases between. The CDR3 runs 16 residues. CDR3 nucleotide sequence: TGTGCCAGCAGCGGGAGCGGCATTAGCTCTGGAAACACCATATATTTT. It codes for CASSGSGISSGNTIYF.

With respect to this clone: Other DNA sequences within the sample encode an identical CDR3. This chain joins TRBV7-9 and TRBJ1-4, with D perhaps matching TRBD1 (5 bases). CDR1 SEHNR and CDR2 FQNEAQ come from the germline V gene (reference sequence). The CDR3 is 14 residues long. With 3 bases removed from V and 8 bases from J, the gap between germline ends came to 13 bases. The CDR3 region has the DNA TGTGCCAGCAGCTTCCTTACAGGAGAGGAAAAACTGTTTTTT. Translated: CASSFLTGEEKLFF. Supplemented by reference TRBV7-9 and TRBJ1-4, the full variable domain reads DTGVSQNPRHKITKRGQNVTFRCDPISEHNRLYWYRQTLGQGPEFLTYFQNEAQLEKSRLLSDRFSAERPKGSFSTLEIQRTEQGDSAMYLCASSFLTGEEKLFFGSGTQLSVL.

The V and J genes are TRBV12-5 and TRBJ2-1; D not resolved. Looked up from germline, CDR1 is LGHNT and CDR2 is FRNRAP. Trimming removed 1 base from V and 0 bases from J, with 16 bases in between. The CDR3 spans 18 residues. CDR3 nucleotide sequence: TGTGCTAGTGGTTTGGACCCCTTCACAAGGAGCTCCTACAATGAGCAGTTCTTC. This sequence encodes CASGLDPFTRSSYNEQFF.